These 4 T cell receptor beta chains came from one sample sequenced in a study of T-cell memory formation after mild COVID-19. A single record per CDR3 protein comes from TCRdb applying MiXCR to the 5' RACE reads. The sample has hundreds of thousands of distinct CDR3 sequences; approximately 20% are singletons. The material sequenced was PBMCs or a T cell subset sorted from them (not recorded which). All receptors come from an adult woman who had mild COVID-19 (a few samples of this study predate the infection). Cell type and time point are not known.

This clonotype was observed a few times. The CDR3 nucleotides read TGTGCCAGCAGTTCCTCCTATCCTTATAACACCGGGGAGCTGTTTTTT. It specifies CASSSSYPYNTGELFF. The chain uses TRBV12-3 or TRBV12-4 and TRBJ2-2; no reliable D call. Trimming pared 4 bases from V and 2 bases from J, leaving 14 bases between. The CDR3 has 16 amino acids.

The CDR3 loop reads CASSAGTGSLSGYGYTF. For the CDR3, the DNA is TGTGCCAGCTCAGCCGGGACGGGCTCTTTGAGTGGCTATGGCTACACCTTC. V gene TRBV18 combines with J gene TRBJ1-2; tentatively, D is TRBD1 (5 bases). The CDR3 extends over 17 amino acids. The germline V gene has CDR1 KGHSH and CDR2 LQKENI. V was pared by 5 bases and J by 4 bases, with 23 bases between.

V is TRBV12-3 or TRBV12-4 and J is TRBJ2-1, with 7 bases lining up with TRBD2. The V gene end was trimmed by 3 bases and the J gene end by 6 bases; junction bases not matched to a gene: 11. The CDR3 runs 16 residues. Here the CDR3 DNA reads TGTGCCAGCAGTTTTGGGCTAGCGGCCCTGGGCAATGAGCAGTTCTTC. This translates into CASSFGLAALGNEQFF.

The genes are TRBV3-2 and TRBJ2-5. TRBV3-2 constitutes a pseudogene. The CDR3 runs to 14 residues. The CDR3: CASSTNEVSETQYF. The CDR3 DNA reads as TGTGCCAGCAGCACAAACGAAGTGTCGGAGACCCAGTACTTC.